What follows are 32 T cell receptor beta chains derived from one specimen sequenced in a study of spatial heterogeneity in lung cancer. TCRdb processed the 5' RACE reads anew with MiXCR; each CDR3 protein has one entry. The sample lists about 18,000 distinct CDR3 sequences; over 15% were seen once. As to time point: sample taken at primary tumor resection. From tumor, nontumor lung or frozen PBMC, whole RNA was taken unsorted for sequencing. The sequencing used PBMCs, collected at surgery. Receptors originate from a male donor with early-stage non-small cell lung cancer.

In this sample, this clonotype is medium-sized (0.01 to 0.1%). The V gene is TRBV12-3 or TRBV12-4, the J gene TRBJ2-2; D remains ambiguous. The CDR3 covers 14 residues. Deletions cut 2 bases from V and 3 bases from J, with 7 bases between. The CDR3 sequence is CASSLSQDTGELFF. CDR3 nucleotides: TGTGCCAGCAGTTTAAGTCAGGACACCGGGGAGCTGTTTTTT.

J is TRBJ2-5 and V is TRBV6-1, with 10 bases matching TRBD1. CDR1 is MNHNS, CDR2 SASEGT, per germline. The CDR3 is 14 amino acids. After removal of 4 bases from V and 5 bases from J, the junction contained 4 bases not matched to a gene. This CDR3 is CASSGSDRGETQYF. In DNA form, the CDR3 reads TGTGCCAGCAGTGGATCGGACAGGGGGGAGACCCAGTACTTC.

In this sample, this clonotype is medium-sized. The J gene is TRBJ1-2, the V gene TRBV14; D is unresolved. CDR1 SGHDN and CDR2 FVKESK come from the germline V gene. V lost 4 bases, J lost 7 bases, and 13 bases lay in between. CDR3 length equals 13 residues. In DNA form, the CDR3 reads TGTGCCAGCAGCCCCCTCACAGCAGTTGGCTACACCTTC. Encoded protein: CASSPLTAVGYTF.

This chain connects TRBV3-1 to TRBJ1-2; D uncertain. CDR3 length equals 13 residues. The V end lost 8 bases, the J end lost 0 bases, and 10 bases lay between the germline ends. The germline V gene has CDR1 LGHDT and CDR2 YNNKEL (reference sequence). The CDR3 DNA follows: TGTGCCAGCGACGGTGGAGCTAACTATGGCTACACCTTC. This gives the protein CASDGGANYGYTF.

This clonotype has at least ten counts. This chain connects TRBV29-1 to TRBJ2-1; possibly TRBD2 for D (6 bases). CDR1 is SQVTM and CDR2 is ANQGSEA in the germline V gene. V lost 8 bases, J lost 0 bases, and 11 bases lay in between. This CDR3 is 13 amino acids long. CDR3 DNA: TGCAGCATGGCGGGGTTCTCCTACAATGAGCAGTTCTTC. Translation gives CSMAGFSYNEQFF.

This clonotype showed up many times. The chain links TRBV7-3 to TRBJ2-3; no reliable D call. Germline V gene sequence: CDR1 SGHTA, CDR2 FQGTGA. This CDR3 comprises 13 residues. The V gene lost 2 bases and the J gene lost 1 base, with 4 bases spanning the gap. CDR3 region: CASSLPGTDTQYF. The CDR3 bases are TGTGCCAGCAGCTTACCGGGCACAGATACGCAGTATTTT.

This clonotype was picked up many times. The chain uses TRBV20-1 and TRBJ1-1; maybe TRBD1 (6 bases). V was cut by 6 bases and J by 1 base, with 15 bases left in between. CDR1 and CDR2 (germline): DFQATT, SNEGSKA (reference sequence). The length of the CDR3 is 14 residues. The CDR3: CSAYTGNGNTEAFF. The CDR3 DNA reads TGCAGTGCGTACACAGGGAATGGGAACACTGAAGCTTTCTTT.

The genes are TRBV6-5 and TRBJ2-2, with D perhaps matching TRBD1 (5 bases). The CDR3 runs 18 residues. V was shortened by 2 bases and J by 1 base, with 17 bases between the two germline ends. The germline V gene encodes CDR1 MNHEY and CDR2 SVGAGI. CDR3: CASSYVGQGTLNTGELFF. The DNA for the CDR3 is TGTGCCAGCAGTTACGTCGGCCAGGGTACTTTGAACACCGGGGAGCTGTTTTTT.

The gene calls are TRBV5-1 and TRBJ1-5, with no clear D. The CDR3 totals 15 residues. The V end was cut by 4 bases, the J end by 0 bases, with 11 bases between. Germline-derived CDR1 and CDR2 are SGHRS and YFSETQ. This chain's CDR3 is CASSPGVNSNQPQHF. The CDR3, as DNA: TGCGCCAGCAGCCCTGGAGTTAATAGCAATCAGCCCCAGCATTTT.

V gene TRBV11-2 combines with J gene TRBJ2-7, with D possibly TRBD2 on 6 matching bases. This CDR3 is built from 17 residues. V shed 6 bases and J shed 0 bases, with 21 bases lying between them. Germline CDR1 reads SGHAT; CDR2 reads FQNNGV. DNA of the CDR3: TGTGCCAGCAGTGCTTATCACAGGCGGGGTTCCTCCTACGAGCAGTACTTC. Its protein product is CASSAYHRRGSSYEQYF.

In this sample, this clonotype turned up many times. The DNA for the CDR3 is TGTGCCAGCAGTGGGGAGCCTAGGTACGAGCAGTACTTC. This gives the protein CASSGEPRYEQYF. The chain couples TRBV6-1 to TRBJ2-7; possibly TRBD2 for D (5 bases). From germline, CDR1 is MNHNS and CDR2 SASEGT. The CDR3 length is 13 residues. V was shortened by 4 bases and J by 4 bases, with 11 bases between the two germline ends.

The rearrangement joins TRBV27 to TRBJ2-3, with D unresolved. The V and J ends lost 4 bases and 0 bases respectively, with 11 bases between them. The CDR3 has 15 amino acids. In germline, CDR1 is MNHEY, CDR2 SMNVEV (reference sequence). CDR3 protein: CASSSLTLSTDTQYF. The CDR3 DNA is TGTGCCAGCAGTTCCTTAACGCTTAGCACAGATACGCAGTATTTT.

There are many counts of this clonotype. V is TRBV19 and J is TRBJ2-1; no clear D. The V end was cut by 0 bases, the J end by 0 bases, with 9 bases between. The CDR3 is 16 residues long. Germline loops: CDR1 LNHDA, CDR2 SQIVND (reference sequence). CDR3 coding DNA: TGTGCCAGTAGTATAGAAGAGCTAAGCTCCTACAATGAGCAGTTCTTC. The encoded protein is CASSIEELSSYNEQFF. Full variable domain (outside the CDR3, taken from reference TRBV19 and TRBJ2-1): DGGITQSPKYLFRKEGQNVTLSCEQNLNHDAMYWYRQDPGQGLRLIYYSQIVNDFQKGDIAEGYSVSREKKESFPLTVTSAQKNPTAFYLCASSIEELSSYNEQFFGPGTRLTVL.

This clonotype occurred many times. The chain links TRBV12-3 or TRBV12-4 to TRBJ1-5; TRBD1 agrees at 9 bases. Trimming cost V 7 bases and J 6 bases; bases outside gene matches: 4. The CDR3 spans 13 residues. The chain's CDR3 is CASTGTGIQPQHF. CDR3 coding DNA: TGTGCCAGCACTGGGACAGGGATTCAGCCCCAGCATTTT.

In this sample, this clonotype turned up a few times. The genes are TRBV6-5 and TRBJ2-2, with 8 bases lining up with TRBD2. CDR3 length: 16 amino acids. Germline assignment: CDR1 MNHEY and CDR2 SVGAGI. J was trimmed by 4 bases and V by 6 bases; bases with no gene match: 10. The CDR3 sequence: CASRTTGTRGTGELFF. The CDR3 DNA follows: TGTGCCAGCAGAACTACCGGGACTAGGGGCACCGGGGAGCTGTTTTTT.

This clonotype rates as medium-sized. The V call is TRBV5-1, the J call TRBJ2-1; 7 nucleotides align to TRBD2. Germline CDR1 is SGHRS and CDR2 is YFSETQ. The CDR3 consists of 14 residues. With 0 bases clipped from V and 5 bases from J, the junction kept 2 bases outside the gene matches. The CDR3 nucleotides read TGCGCCAGCAGCTTGGTGGGAGGGGACAATGAGCAGTTCTTC. This gives the protein CASSLVGGDNEQFF.

The chain has TRBV7-2 and TRBJ2-7; 11 nucleotides align to TRBD2. Trimming removed 4 bases from V and 3 bases from J; junction bases left unmatched: 5. The CDR3 sequence is 15 residues long. CDR1 is SGHTA, CDR2 FQGNSA, per germline. This CDR3 is CASSSGLAGVYEQYF. In DNA, the CDR3 is TGTGCCAGCAGCTCAGGACTAGCGGGTGTCTACGAGCAGTACTTC.

This chain links TRBV28 with TRBJ2-7; D remains ambiguous. CDR3 length: 14 amino acids. V lost 4 bases to trimming and J lost 2 bases, with 12 bases between them. Germline CDR1 and CDR2: MDHEN and SYDVKM. Here the CDR3 reads CASSYQRNPYEQYF. CDR3 nucleotides: TGTGCCAGCAGTTATCAGCGTAACCCCTACGAGCAGTACTTC.

This clonotype was observed many times. This sequence joins TRBV19 and TRBJ1-4; D unresolved. Germline lookup yields CDR1 LNHDA and CDR2 SQIVND (reference sequence). Trimming cost V 3 bases and J 4 bases, with 6 bases left between them. The CDR3 loop spans 13 amino acids. As DNA, the CDR3 is TGTGCCAGTAGTATCCAGTTTAATGAAAAACTGTTTTTT. Its translation: CASSIQFNEKLFF. The entire variable domain, with the rest obtained from reference TRBV19 and TRBJ1-4, is as follows: DGGITQSPKYLFRKEGQNVTLSCEQNLNHDAMYWYRQDPGQGLRLIYYSQIVNDFQKGDIAEGYSVSREKKESFPLTVTSAQKNPTAFYLCASSIQFNEKLFFGSGTQLSVL.

The chain has TRBV4-1 and TRBJ2-3; D is undetermined. V lost 0 bases and J lost 3, with 4 bases in between. The CDR3 extends over 13 amino acids. The germline V gene encodes CDR1 MGHRA and CDR2 YSYEKL. The CDR3 protein is CASSQEGTDTQYF. The CDR3 nucleotides are TGCGCCAGCAGCCAAGAAGGGACAGATACGCAGTATTTT.

The chain employs TRBV5-1 and TRBJ2-2; TRBD2 aligns across 9 bases. The CDR3 sequence is 15 residues long. V shed 4 bases, J shed 6 bases, and the junction held 7 bases outside the gene matches. Germline values: CDR1 SGHRS, CDR2 YFSETQ. The CDR3 reads CASSIAGGPPGELFF. CDR3 nucleotide sequence: TGCGCCAGCAGCATCGCGGGGGGGCCCCCCGGGGAGCTGTTTTTT.

CDR3 region: CASSSRQGTDTQYF. Here the CDR3 DNA reads TGTGCCAGCAGCAGTCGACAGGGCACAGATACGCAGTATTTT. The V call is TRBV7-9, the J call TRBJ2-3; TRBD1 is a possible D gene (6 bases). CDR3 length equals 14 residues. CDR1 and CDR2 from the germline V gene are SEHNR and FQNEAQ (reference sequence). The V and J ends lost 5 bases and 1 base respectively, with 10 bases between them. Full variable domain (outside the CDR3, taken from reference TRBV7-9 and TRBJ2-3): DTGVSQNPRHKITKRGQNVTFRCDPISEHNRLYWYRQTLGQGPEFLTYFQNEAQLEKSRLLSDRFSAERPKGSFSTLEIQRTEQGDSAMYLCASSSRQGTDTQYFGPGTRLTVL.

The table lists this clonotype with many counts. The chain recombines TRBV5-1 with TRBJ2-7; D ambiguous. The length of the CDR3 is 15 residues. Germline CDR1 is SGHRS and CDR2 is YFSETQ. The ends were cut back, 0 bases at V and 0 bases at J, with 10 bases in the middle. The CDR3 DNA sequence: TGCGCCAGCAGCTTGGGGGCAGGCAGCTCCTACGAGCAGTACTTC. Amino acids: CASSLGAGSSYEQYF.

As for this clonotype: A clone one base away is much larger, so this may be a read error. The genes are TRBV2 and TRBJ1-1; D remains ambiguous. The germline CDR1 and CDR2 sequences are SNHLY and FYNNEI. The CDR3 consists of 15 residues. CDR3: CVSSDEGVVNTEAFF. The CDR3 DNA reads as TGTGTCAGCAGTGACGAGGGTGTGGTGAACACTGAAGCTTTCTTT.

This clonotype has just a few counts. The gene calls are TRBV5-1 and TRBJ2-1; 10 bases line up with TRBD2. In germline, CDR1 is SGHRS, CDR2 YFSETQ. The CDR3 is 16 amino acids. The J segment lost 11 bases and the V segment lost 4 bases, leaving 15 bases of the junction unmatched. CDR3 sequence: CASSLALPTSGDQQFF. The CDR3 nucleotides read TGCGCCAGCAGCCTAGCTCTTCCTACTAGCGGGGACCAGCAGTTCTTC.

This clonotype has ten or more counts. This chain joins TRBV12-3 or TRBV12-4 and TRBJ2-7, with D unclear. The CDR3 runs 13 residues. V lost 1 base, J lost 2 bases, and 6 bases lay in between. The CDR3 DNA follows: TGTGCCAGCAGTTTAGACCTTGCCTACGAGCAGTACTTC. This gives the protein CASSLDLAYEQYF.

This clonotype was picked up a small number of times. The chain carries TRBV2 and TRBJ2-7; a possible D gene is TRBD1 (7 bases). The CDR3 is 12 residues long. Germline loops: CDR1 SNHLY, CDR2 FYNNEI. V lost 3 bases and J lost 8, with 11 bases in between. The CDR3 spells CASSDQGGKQYF. Written as DNA, the CDR3 is TGTGCCAGCAGTGATCAGGGGGGAAAGCAGTACTTC. Full variable domain (remainder filled in from reference TRBV2 and TRBJ2-7): EPEVTQTPSHQVTQMGQEVILRCVPISNHLYFYWYRQILGQKVEFLVSFYNNEISEKSEIFDDQFSVERPDGSNFTLKIRSTKLEDSAMYFCASSDQGGKQYFGPGTRLTVT.

At least ten counts were recorded for this clonotype. The chain is built from TRBV20-1 and TRBJ2-2; 8 nucleotides line up with TRBD2. The CDR3 is made up of 16 amino acids. The germline CDR1 and CDR2 sequences are DFQATT and SNEGSKA (reference sequence). CDR3 DNA sequence: TGCACCAAGGGAGAGGATAGCGGGGCTAACACCGGGGAGCTGTTTTTT. Amino acid sequence: CTKGEDSGANTGELFF.

This clonotype has ten or more counts. This chain connects TRBV19 to TRBJ2-5; 7 bases line up with TRBD1. This CDR3 spans 14 amino acids. J lost 4 bases, V lost 3 bases, and 5 bases had no gene match. The V gene's germline CDR1 is LNHDA and CDR2 SQIVND (reference sequence). The CDR3 bases are TGTGCCAGTAGTATTGGGCAGGGGGTAGAGACCCAGTACTTC. Protein product: CASSIGQGVETQYF.

This clonotype occurred a few times. The J gene is TRBJ2-7, the V gene TRBV13; 12 bases map to TRBD1. CDR1 and CDR2 from the germline V gene are PRHDT and FYEKMQ (reference sequence). The trim removed 5 bases at V and 4 bases at J, leaving 12 bases unmatched. The CDR3 length is 17 residues. The CDR3: CASSGRRSGQGAYEQYF. The CDR3 DNA reads TGTGCCAGCAGCGGAAGGAGATCGGGACAGGGGGCGTACGAGCAGTACTTC. The whole variable domain, filled in from reference TRBV13 and TRBJ2-7, reads AAGVIQSPRHLIKEKRETATLKCYPIPRHDTVYWYQQGPGQDPQFLISFYEKMQSDKGSIPDRFSAQQFSDYHSELNMSSLELGDSALYFCASSGRRSGQGAYEQYFGPGTRLTVT.

At least ten counts were recorded for this clonotype. At one end, the junction sequence differs from germline, possibly due to a read error. The V call is TRBV4-1, the J call TRBJ2-7, with 10 bases matching TRBD1. The V gene's germline CDR1 is MGHRA and CDR2 YSYEKL. The CDR3 sequence is 15 residues long. CDR3 in DNA: TGCGCCAGCAGTCAAGAAGACAGGGGGCCCTACGAGCAGTACTTC. Translating gives CASSQEDRGPYEQYF.

This clonotype was counted only a few times. The chain is built from TRBV27 and TRBJ2-7, with 10 nucleotides matching TRBD1. The CDR3 length is 14 residues. Germline V gene lookup returns CDR1 MNHEY and CDR2 SMNVEV (reference sequence). Trimming removed 5 bases from V and 6 bases from J; junction bases left unmatched: 7. The CDR3 spells CASSQGDRGREQYF. The CDR3 coding sequence is TGTGCCAGCAGTCAGGGGGACAGGGGCCGCGAGCAGTACTTC.